This TCR beta chain was observed in a study of blood T cell repertoires in COVID-19. This CDR3 has 13 residues. The V gene lost 5 bases and the J gene lost 6 bases, with 11 bases spanning the gap. Profiling relied on immunoSEQ multiplex PCR, and the TCRdb table lists in-frame clones only, not all of them. The sample carries around 140,000 clones, approximately 87% recorded once. J is TRBJ1-5 and V is TRBV12-3 or TRBV12-4; possibly TRBD1 for D (5 bases). The sequenced sample was PBMCs or T cells enriched from blood (not recorded which). The source is a man between 45 and 60 years old in a cohort exposed to, infected with or recovered from COVID-19 (not recorded which). This CDR3 reads CASSAQGTQPQHF. Here the CDR3 DNA reads TGTGCCAGCAGTGCGCAGGGTACTCAGCCCCAGCATTTT.